This T cell receptor (beta chain) appears in the sequencing data of a study of blood T cell repertoires in COVID-19. Study-level background: There were acute and convalescent COVID-19 samples, and they came from the United States, Italy and Spain. Sources were T cells, B-cell-depleted T cells, or PBMCs; the material itself was cDNA or gDNA.

The authors' processing: From reference gene primer amplification, estimates of nucleated cell counts were derived. Clones were read by immunoSEQ multiplex PCR, and TCRdb kept only the in-frame ones, dropping some. That table furnishes V, J and clone size, whereas the DNA furnished D and trimming. Of 200,000 to 250,000 clones listed, about 79% are singletons. V was cut by 0 bases and J by 0 bases, with 15 bases left in between. The germline V gene has CDR1 LNHNV and CDR2 YYDKDF (reference sequence). The CDR3 loop spans 17 amino acids. The source material was PBMCs or T cells enriched from blood (not recorded which). This TCR came from a middle-aged woman with acute COVID-19. The chain combines TRBV15 with TRBJ2-7; D is perhaps TRBD2 (6 bases). CDR3 sequence: CATSRDLAGLSSYEQYF. CDR3 nucleotides: TGTGCCACCAGCAGAGACCTTGCGGGGCTGAGCTCCTACGAGCAGTACTTC.